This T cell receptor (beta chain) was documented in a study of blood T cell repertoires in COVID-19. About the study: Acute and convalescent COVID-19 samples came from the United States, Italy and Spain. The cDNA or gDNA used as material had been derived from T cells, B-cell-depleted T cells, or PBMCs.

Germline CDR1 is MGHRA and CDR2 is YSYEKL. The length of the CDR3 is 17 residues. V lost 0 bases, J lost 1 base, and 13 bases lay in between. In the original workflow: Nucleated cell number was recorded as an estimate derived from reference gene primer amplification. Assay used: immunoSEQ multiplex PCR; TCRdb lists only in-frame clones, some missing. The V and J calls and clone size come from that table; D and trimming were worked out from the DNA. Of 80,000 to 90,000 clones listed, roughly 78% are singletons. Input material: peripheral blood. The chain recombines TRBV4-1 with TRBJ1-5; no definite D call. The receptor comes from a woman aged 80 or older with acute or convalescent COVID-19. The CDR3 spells CASSQEGGRGSNQPQHF. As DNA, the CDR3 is TGCGCCAGCAGCCAAGAGGGAGGCAGAGGGAGCAATCAGCCCCAGCATTTT.